The 13 T cell receptor beta chains presented below share a single source sample, sequenced in a study of blood T cell repertoires in COVID-19. Assay: immunoSEQ multiplex PCR; the TCRdb copy retains only in-frame clones and omits some. In the table there are about 180,000 clones, about 81% of which are singletons. Sequencing was carried out using peripheral blood. All receptors derive from a woman at least 80 years old with COVID-19, enrolled during active disease.

This clone was observed a single time. The rearrangement uses TRBV7-8 and TRBJ2-7; no definite D call. Germline values: CDR1 SGHVS, CDR2 FQNEAQ. The V gene lost 1 base and the J gene lost 5 bases, with 9 bases spanning the gap. CDR3 length: 13 amino acids. The CDR3 is CASSLELFHEQYF. The CDR3 DNA reads TGTGCCAGCAGCTTAGAACTGTTCCACGAGCAGTACTTC. Filled out from reference TRBV7-8 and TRBJ2-7, the complete variable domain reads GAGVSQSPRYKVAKRGQDVALRCDPISGHVSLFWYQQALGQGPEFLTYFQNEAQLDKSGLPSDRFFAERPEGSVSTLKIQRTQQEDSAVYLCASSLELFHEQYFGPGTRLTVT.

The chain uses TRBV28 and TRBJ2-7; the match to TRBD2 covers 10 bases. V lost 3 bases and J lost 4; bases outside the gene matches: 6. The CDR3 runs 15 residues. The germline gives CDR1 MDHEN, CDR2 SYDVKM. CDR3 in amino acids: CASSFPSGSKYEQYF. In nucleotides, the CDR3 is TGTGCCAGCAGTTTCCCTAGCGGGAGTAAGTACGAGCAGTACTTC.

This clone has a single count. V usage is TRBV14 and J usage is TRBJ1-6; D possibly corresponds to TRBD1 (5 bases). Trimming removed 6 bases at V and 2 bases at J, with 11 bases between. The CDR3 sequence is 15 residues long. Per the germline V gene, CDR1 is SGHDN and CDR2 is FVKESK. This CDR3 reads CASRSGITYNSPLHF. For the CDR3, the DNA is TGTGCCAGCAGATCAGGGATCACCTATAATTCACCCCTCCACTTT.

This chain links TRBV6-6 with TRBJ2-5, with 8 nucleotides matching TRBD1. CDR1 and CDR2 (germline): MNHNY, SVGAGI (reference sequence). V lost 6 bases and J lost 5; bases outside the gene matches: 8. The CDR3 has 14 residues. CDR3 DNA: TGTGCCAGCAGACCACAGGGGGTTGGTGAGACCCAGTACTTC. Its translation: CASRPQGVGETQYF.

V is TRBV4-1 and J is TRBJ2-1, with TRBD2 identical over 8 bases. CDR1 and CDR2 (germline): MGHRA, YSYEKL. The CDR3 sequence is 13 residues long. V lost 4 bases to trimming and J lost 7 bases; unmatched junction nucleotides: 3. CDR3: CASSLGGENEQFF. The CDR3 nucleotides are TGCGCCAGCAGCCTCGGGGGGGAAAATGAGCAGTTCTTC.

The genes are TRBV3-1 (or the pseudogene TRBV3-2) and TRBJ2-7; D possibly corresponds to TRBD1 (6 bases). This CDR3 has 15 amino acids. V shed 0 bases and J shed 2 bases, with 11 bases lying between them. Looked up from germline, CDR1 is LGHDT and CDR2 is YNNKEL (reference sequence). DNA for the CDR3: TGTGCCAGCAGCCAAGACTTGGGGGCCCCCTACGAGCAGTACTTC. Protein product: CASSQDLGAPYEQYF.

This clone has more than one count but fewer than ten. V is TRBV2 and J is TRBJ1-6, with 7 nucleotides matching TRBD1. Germline assignment: CDR1 SNHLY and CDR2 FYNNEI. This CDR3 region has 17 residues. With 5 bases clipped from V and 0 bases from J, the junction kept 7 bases outside the gene matches. The CDR3 DNA follows: TGTGCCAGCAGTATACAGGGGAGGTTCTCCTATAATTCACCCCTCCACTTT. Translated, it gives CASSIQGRFSYNSPLHF.

The V and J genes are TRBV9 and TRBJ2-1; 9 nucleotides agree with TRBD1. The germline CDR1 and CDR2 sequences are SGDLS and YYNGEE. With V trimmed by 3 bases and J by 7 bases, 8 bases remained unmatched. The CDR3 length is 15 residues. The CDR3 DNA follows: TGTGCCAGCAGCGGGGGACAGGGAAAGTTTAATGAGCAGTTCTTC. Amino acids: CASSGGQGKFNEQFF.

This chain connects TRBV9 to TRBJ2-3; possibly TRBD2 for D (5 bases). The CDR3 contains 16 residues. Trimming pared 1 base from V and 5 bases from J, leaving 17 bases between. CDR1 and CDR2 (germline): SGDLS, YYNGEE. CDR3 amino acids: CASSVSGGRGGDTQYF. Here the CDR3 DNA reads TGTGCCAGCAGCGTAAGTGGTGGGAGAGGCGGAGATACGCAGTATTTT. The variable domain in full, completed from reference TRBV9 and TRBJ2-3, reads DSGVTQTPKHLITATGQRVTLRCSPRSGDLSVYWYQQSLDQGLQFLIQYYNGEERAKGNILERFSAQQFPDLHSELNLSSLELGDSALYFCASSVSGGRGGDTQYFGPGTRLTVL.

The sample holds one count of this clone. J is TRBJ2-7 and V is TRBV28; TRBD2 is a possible D gene (6 bases). The V gene lost 1 base and the J gene lost 0 bases, with 7 bases spanning the gap. Germline V lookup: CDR1 MDHEN, CDR2 SYDVKM. The length of the CDR3 is 14 residues. CDR3 in amino acids: CASSLFGSSYEQYF. In nucleotides, the CDR3 is TGTGCCAGCAGTTTATTCGGGAGCTCCTACGAGCAGTACTTC. The variable domain in full, completed from reference TRBV28 and TRBJ2-7, reads DVKVTQSSRYLVKRTGEKVFLECVQDMDHENMFWYRQDPGLGLRLIYFSYDVKMKEKGDIPEGYSVSREKKERFSLILESASTNQTSMYLCASSLFGSSYEQYFGPGTRLTVT.

In its sample, this clone was seen a few times. This rearrangement joins TRBV19 to TRBJ1-3; 7 bases map to TRBD1. V gave up 5 bases and J gave up 4 bases; unmatched junction bases: 5. The CDR3 consists of 14 residues. CDR1 and CDR2 from the germline V gene are LNHDA and SQIVND (reference sequence). CDR3 loop: CASSATGSGNTIYF. Here the CDR3 DNA reads TGTGCCAGTAGTGCGACAGGGTCCGGAAACACCATATATTTT. Variable domain in full (rest from reference TRBV19 and TRBJ1-3): DGGITQSPKYLFRKEGQNVTLSCEQNLNHDAMYWYRQDPGQGLRLIYYSQIVNDFQKGDIAEGYSVSREKKESFPLTVTSAQKNPTAFYLCASSATGSGNTIYFGEGSWLTVV.

CDR3 DNA sequence: TGTGCCAGCAGCACCAGAGCGACGAGGAGCACAGATACGCAGTATTTT. It encodes CASSTRATRSTDTQYF. V gene TRBV9 combines with J gene TRBJ2-3; D remains unclear. V lost 4 bases to trimming and J lost 0 bases, with 15 bases between them. The CDR3 extends over 16 amino acids. Per the germline V gene, CDR1 is SGDLS and CDR2 is YYNGEE.

This clone was picked up many times. The chain combines TRBV5-1 with TRBJ2-7, with TRBD1 matching over 9 bases. J gave up 4 bases and V 4 bases, and 12 bases lay outside the gene matches. Germline CDR1 SGHRS, CDR2 YFSETQ. CDR3 size: 16 residues. The CDR3 DNA reads as TGCGCCAGCAGCCCGGACAGGGGCCTGGCCCCGTACGAGCAGTACTTC. This gives the protein CASSPDRGLAPYEQYF.